The next 18 T cell receptor beta chains were all read from a single sample in a study of breast tumors, draining lymph nodes, adjacent tissues. Breast cancer patients provided tissue from their axillary draining lymph nodes. TCRdb processed the multiplex PCR reads anew with MiXCR; each CDR3 protein has one entry. The repertoire holds approximately 130,000 distinct CDR3 sequences, with 21% as singletons. The specimen sequenced was axillary lymph node tissue. These receptors all come from a female donor with breast cancer. Some clones in this sample may be carry-over from other donors' samples.

Ten or more counts support this clonotype. V is TRBV5-8 and J is TRBJ2-7; TRBD1 matches at 8 bases. J gave up 5 bases and V 2 bases, and 6 bases lay outside the gene matches. From germline, CDR1 is SGHTS and CDR2 YDEGEE. The CDR3 runs 14 residues. CDR3 coding DNA: TGTGCCAGCAGCTTATTGACAGGGGCACACGAGCAGTACTTC. It yields the protein CASSLLTGAHEQYF.

V gene TRBV7-9 combines with J gene TRBJ2-7; TRBD2 matches 7 bases. Trimming removed 8 bases from V and 4 bases from J; junction bases left unmatched: 5. CDR3 length equals 12 residues. Germline assignment: CDR1 SEHNR and CDR2 FQNEAQ (reference sequence). The CDR3 DNA sequence: TGTGCCAGCGGGAGGGCCGGGTACGAGCAGTACTTC. Its protein product is CASGRAGYEQYF.

This chain uses TRBV7-9 with TRBJ2-1; D uncertain. V dropped 1 base and J dropped 2 bases, with 12 bases sitting between them. The CDR3 covers 16 residues. Germline V gene sequence: CDR1 SEHNR, CDR2 FQNEAQ (reference sequence). This chain's CDR3 is CASSLGYQKPYNEQFF. The CDR3 DNA is TGTGCCAGCAGCTTAGGATATCAGAAGCCCTACAATGAGCAGTTCTTC.

As regards this clonotype: One base away lies a much larger clone, so this may be a sequencing read error. The rearrangement joins TRBV6-5 to TRBJ2-7; the D gene is possibly TRBD2 (5 bases). V was pared by 1 base and J by 6 bases, with 16 bases between. CDR3 size: 15 residues. Germline V lookup: CDR1 MNHEY, CDR2 SVGAGI. The CDR3 here is CASSYFRHQEAEQYF. In DNA, the CDR3 is TGTGCCAGCAGTTACTTTAGACATCAGGAGGCCGAGCAGTACTTC.

This clonotype was seen at least ten times. The J gene is TRBJ2-7, the V gene TRBV2; TRBD2 matches 9 bases. Per germline, CDR1 SNHLY and CDR2 FYNNEI. Unmatched junction bases numbered 4, after V lost 0 bases and J lost 4 bases. This CDR3 is built from 15 residues. CDR3 coding DNA: TGTGCCAGCAGTGAAGCTGGCGGGAGGGCTTACGAGCAGTACTTC. Translating it yields CASSEAGGRAYEQYF.

This clonotype has a count of ten or more. The V gene is TRBV5-5, the J gene TRBJ2-7; tentatively, D is TRBD2 (5 bases). The CDR3 is made up of 14 amino acids. Looked up from germline, CDR1 is SGHKS and CDR2 is YYEKEE (reference sequence). V lost 4 bases to trimming and J lost 4 bases, with 15 bases between them. In nucleotides, the CDR3 is TGTGCCAGCAGCCCATTTCCGCGGAGGTACGAGCAGTACTTC. Protein product: CASSPFPRRYEQYF.

This clonotype showed up many times. The chain recombines TRBV2 with TRBJ2-5; the match to TRBD2 covers 7 bases. Germline trimming cut 6 bases from V and 5 bases from J; bases unmatched to any gene: 6. The CDR3 is 13 residues long. Germline CDR1 is SNHLY and CDR2 is FYNNEI. CDR3 loop: CASSPTSRETQYF. The CDR3 DNA reads TGTGCCAGCAGCCCGACTAGCAGGGAGACCCAGTACTTC.

This clonotype was seen many times. This chain links TRBV20-1 with TRBJ2-1; TRBD1 might be the D (6 bases). The V and J ends lost 6 bases and 7 bases respectively, with 19 bases between them. The germline gives CDR1 DFQATT, CDR2 SNEGSKA (reference sequence). The length of the CDR3 is 14 residues. The CDR3 nucleotides are TGCAGTGCCAAGGAGACAGGCGTAAGGAATGAGCAGTTCTTC. Amino acid sequence: CSAKETGVRNEQFF.

This clonotype was recorded many times. This chain joins TRBV6-5 and TRBJ2-3; the D is unclear. The CDR3 loop spans 14 amino acids. V lost 6 bases and J 5 bases, leaving 15 bases between the germline ends. Per germline, CDR1 MNHEY and CDR2 SVGAGI. CDR3 protein: CASRPLAWGDTQYF. CDR3 DNA: TGTGCCAGCAGACCCCTGGCCTGGGGAGATACGCAGTATTTT.

This clonotype was seen at least ten times. The genes are TRBV29-1 and TRBJ2-1; 12 nucleotides align to TRBD2. Germline V CDR1 and CDR2: SQVTM, ANQGSEA. V trimming: 7 bases; J trimming: 8 bases; junction bases outside the gene matches: 3. The CDR3 is 12 residues long. CDR3 coding DNA: TGCAGCGCCAGACTAGCGGGAGATGAGCAGTTCTTC. It yields the protein CSARLAGDEQFF.

This clonotype was found many times. The J gene is TRBJ1-5, the V gene TRBV6-6, with D unclear. Germline values: CDR1 MNHNY, CDR2 SVGAGI (reference sequence). Trimming stripped 0 bases from V and 0 bases from J, with 9 bases between. The length of the CDR3 is 16 residues. Written as DNA, the CDR3 is TGTGCCAGCAGTTACTCAGGAGGGAATAGCAATCAGCCCCAGCATTTT. Its protein product is CASSYSGGNSNQPQHF.

In its sample, this clonotype was seen many times. The J gene is TRBJ2-5, the V gene TRBV15; TRBD2 agrees at 8 bases. Germline V lookup: CDR1 LNHNV, CDR2 YYDKDF (reference sequence). CDR3 length: 16 amino acids. With V trimmed by 1 base and J by 5 bases, 9 bases remained unmatched. The CDR3 loop reads CATSRAIIAGRETQYF. CDR3 bases: TGTGCCACCAGCAGAGCGATAATAGCGGGAAGGGAGACCCAGTACTTC.

Of note for this clonotype: Since a much larger clone is just one base distant, this may be a read error. V gene TRBV3-1 combines with J gene TRBJ2-7; TRBD1 agrees at 8 bases. The CDR3 sequence is 15 residues long. The J segment lost 5 bases and the V segment lost 0 bases, leaving 6 bases of the junction unmatched. Germline V gives CDR1 LGHDT, CDR2 YNNKEL (reference sequence). CDR3 loop: CASSQDRGHKNEQYF. The CDR3 DNA sequence: TGTGCCAGCAGCCAAGACAGGGGGCATAAGAACGAGCAGTACTTC.

In its sample, this clonotype was seen many times. The V gene is TRBV18, the J gene TRBJ2-7; the match to TRBD1 covers 9 bases. The J segment lost 5 bases and the V segment lost 3 bases, leaving 8 bases of the junction unmatched. CDR3 length: 15 amino acids. Germline CDR1 is KGHSH and CDR2 is LQKENI. CDR3 sequence: CASSPKDRGVNEQYF. The DNA for the CDR3 is TGTGCCAGCTCACCGAAGGACAGGGGAGTCAACGAGCAGTACTTC.

As to this clonotype: This may come from a read error, since a much larger clone is one base off. CDR3 loop: CAIRGTSGRASGTYTQYF. Here the CDR3 DNA reads TGTGCCATCAGGGGGACTAGCGGGAGGGCCTCGGGCACATATACGCAGTATTTT. The chain has TRBV10-3 and TRBJ2-3, with 16 bases fitting TRBD2. The germline V gene has CDR1 ENHRY and CDR2 SYGVKD. The CDR3 loop spans 18 amino acids.

The chain employs TRBV27 and TRBJ2-3, with TRBD2 matching over 12 bases. The CDR3 consists of 15 residues. Germline assignment: CDR1 MNHEY and CDR2 SMNVEV (reference sequence). The V gene end was trimmed by 5 bases and the J gene end by 7 bases; junction bases not matched to a gene: 7. The CDR3: CASSPRLAGVHTQYF. Here the CDR3 DNA reads TGTGCCAGCAGTCCCAGACTAGCGGGAGTGCATACGCAGTATTTT.

This clonotype showed up many times. The CDR3 protein is CASSLTLVHEQYF. The CDR3 DNA reads TGTGCCAGCAGCTTAACACTAGTTCACGAGCAGTACTTC. The genes are TRBV7-3 and TRBJ2-7; possible D gene TRBD2, 5 bases. There are 13 residues in the CDR3. V dropped 0 bases and J dropped 5 bases, with 8 bases sitting between them. Germline loops: CDR1 SGHTA, CDR2 FQGTGA.

This clonotype has a count of ten or more. CDR3 nucleotides: TGTGCCAGCAGCTATCCAGGGACTAGCGTTTACGAGCAGTACTTC. Translation: CASSYPGTSVYEQYF. This rearrangement joins TRBV7-9 to TRBJ2-7, with TRBD2 matching 10 bases. The CDR3 is made up of 15 amino acids. The germline CDR1 and CDR2 sequences are SEHNR and FQNEAQ (reference sequence). V was pared by 4 bases and J by 4 bases, with 7 bases of the junction left unmatched.